The 17 T cell receptor beta chains below all came from one sample that was sequenced in a study of cytomegalovirus exposure and HLA in healthy donors (dated by TCRdb to about 2017). Receptor libraries were prepared by the immunoSEQ multiplex PCR assay. A mixture of 60 forward primers for TCR Vbeta segments and 13 reverse primers for TCR Jbeta segments was used in the multiplex PCR. TCRdb retrieved this table from immuneACCESS and kept in-frame rearrangements only. Not all clones are present; in checked studies, unresolved V genes account for under half, and no reason is known for the remainder. This sample has 150,000 or so clones in its table, and around 78% of those were observed once. In total, the top ten clones hold 1% of the sample. Sequenced input: PBMCs. These TCRs come from a woman aged 40 to 50 in good health and CMV-seronegative.

This rearrangement joins TRBV6-8 to TRBJ2-7; a possible D gene is TRBD2 (5 bases). Germline values: CDR1 MNHGY, CDR2 SAAAGT. V lost 0 bases and J lost 0, with 18 bases in between. CDR3 length: 18 residues. DNA of the CDR3: TGTGCCAGCAGTTACTCTCCCTACAGCGGTGAAACCTCCTACGAGCAGTACTTC. Its protein is CASSYSPYSGETSYEQYF.

The J gene is TRBJ2-4, the V gene TRBV2, with a weak D call TRBD2 (5 bases). The V gene lost 6 bases and the J gene lost 0 bases, with 15 bases spanning the gap. The CDR3 loop spans 16 amino acids. Germline loops: CDR1 SNHLY, CDR2 FYNNEI. The CDR3 loop reads CASSAGRTLAKNIQYF. The DNA for the CDR3 is TGTGCCAGCAGCGCGGGCCGGACCTTAGCCAAAAACATTCAGTACTTC. The complete variable domain, with remaining parts taken from reference TRBV2 and TRBJ2-4, reads EPEVTQTPSHQVTQMGQEVILRCVPISNHLYFYWYRQILGQKVEFLVSFYNNEISEKSEIFDDQFSVERPDGSNFTLKIRSTKLEDSAMYFCASSAGRTLAKNIQYFGAGTRLSVL.

This clone was counted once. This sequence joins TRBV28 and TRBJ2-7; D is perhaps TRBD2 (6 bases). Trimming pared 5 bases from V and 7 bases from J, leaving 15 bases between. The CDR3 covers 13 residues. Germline-derived CDR1 and CDR2 are MDHEN and SYDVKM. CDR3: CASSTGAESEQYF. CDR3 bases: TGTGCCAGCAGTACGGGAGCAGAAAGTGAGCAGTACTTC.

This clone came up once. This sequence joins TRBV27 and TRBJ1-3; D is undetermined. Trimming shortened V by 2 bases and J by 0 bases, and 8 bases separated the two germline ends. The CDR3 covers 15 residues. Germline CDR1 and CDR2: MNHEY and SMNVEV (reference sequence). The CDR3 here is CASSLDTDSGNTIYF. CDR3 in DNA: TGTGCCAGCAGTTTAGACACCGACTCTGGAAACACCATATATTTT.

The chain links TRBV5-1 to TRBJ2-3; 16 bases agree with TRBD2. V trimming: 3 bases; J trimming: 4 bases; junction bases outside the gene matches: 5. CDR3 length: 17 amino acids. CDR1 SGHRS and CDR2 YFSETQ come from the germline V gene. Here the CDR3 DNA reads TGCGCCAGCAGCTCGGGACTAGCGGGAGGGGGGGCAGATACGCAGTATTTT. Translated: CASSSGLAGGGADTQYF.

This clone was picked up one time. CDR3 bases: TGTGCCAGCAGCAACAGAAGCAGACGCTCCTACGAGCAGTACTTC. Encoded protein: CASSNRSRRSYEQYF. The chain uses TRBV6-5 and TRBJ2-7, with D unresolved. Germline CDR1 is MNHEY and CDR2 is SVGAGI. V lost 6 bases and J lost 0, with 15 bases in between. The CDR3 sequence is 15 residues long.

As regards this clone: In the same sample, other DNA sequences code for this CDR3. The chain has TRBV5-1 and TRBJ1-4; 9 bases line up with TRBD1. V was clipped by 3 bases and J by 7 bases; unmatched bases: 7. The CDR3 covers 15 residues. Germline V gene lookup returns CDR1 SGHRS and CDR2 YFSETQ. The CDR3 reads CASSSQGAGGEKLFF. Written as DNA, the CDR3 is TGCGCCAGCAGCTCACAGGGGGCTGGGGGTGAAAAACTGTTTTTT.

The rearrangement links TRBV6-1 to TRBJ2-6; 9 bases are a match to TRBD1. V lost 4 bases, J lost 2 bases, and 9 bases stayed unmatched. The CDR3 is made up of 18 amino acids. Germline V lookup: CDR1 MNHNS, CDR2 SASEGT. The DNA of the CDR3 is TGTGCCAGCAGTGGGTATTTTACAGGGGGCACTGGGGCCAACGTCCTGACTTTC. Translation gives CASSGYFTGGTGANVLTF.

The chain recombines TRBV30 with TRBJ2-3; 7 positions agree with TRBD2. CDR1 is GTSNPN and CDR2 is SVGIG in the germline V gene (reference sequence). Unmatched junction bases numbered 9, after V lost 4 bases and J lost 5 bases. The CDR3 loop spans 14 amino acids. The CDR3 DNA reads TGTGCCTGGAAGAACGGGAGGACCGTAGATACGCAGTATTTT. This gives the protein CAWKNGRTVDTQYF. The full variable domain, with the rest looked up from reference TRBV30 and TRBJ2-3, is SQTIHQWPATLVQPVGSPLSLECTVEGTSNPNLYWYRQAAGRGLQLLFYSVGIGQISSEVPQNLSASRPQDRQFILSSKKLLLSDSGFYLCAWKNGRTVDTQYFGPGTRLTVL.

This clone is a singleton in its sample. V is TRBV10-2 and J is TRBJ2-7; TRBD1 is a possible D gene (6 bases). CDR3 length: 14 residues. Germline values: CDR1 WSHSY, CDR2 SAAADI. V lost 2 bases to trimming and J lost 3 bases, with 11 bases between them. For the CDR3, the DNA is TGCGCCAGCAGTGAGCGACAGGAACACTACGAGCAGTACTTC. Translation: CASSERQEHYEQYF.

This rearrangement joins TRBV6-4 to TRBJ2-2; 10 nucleotides match TRBD2. From germline, CDR1 is MRHNA and CDR2 SNTAGT. With V trimmed by 4 bases and J by 2 bases, 4 bases remained unmatched. This CDR3 has 16 amino acids. The CDR3 is CASSATSGVNTGELFF. In nucleotides, the CDR3 is TGTGCCAGCAGTGCTACTAGCGGGGTAAACACCGGGGAGCTGTTTTTT.

The rearrangement uses TRBV6-5 and TRBJ2-7; maybe TRBD1 (5 bases). Deletions cut 6 bases from V and 4 bases from J, with 7 bases between. Germline V gene data show CDR1 as MNHEY and CDR2 as SVGAGI. The length of the CDR3 is 11 residues. The CDR3 here is CASRKGYEQYF. The DNA of the CDR3 is TGTGCCAGCAGGAAGGGGTACGAGCAGTACTTC.

CDR3 DNA sequence: TGTGCCAGCAGCCCATGGCCAACAGGGCTTGAAGCTTTCTTT. It yields the protein CASSPWPTGLEAFF. The V gene is TRBV7-9, the J gene TRBJ1-1; D might be TRBD1 (6 bases). Germline-derived CDR1 and CDR2 are SEHNR and FQNEAQ (reference sequence). This CDR3 has 14 amino acids. V lost 5 bases and J lost 7, with 17 bases in between.

This chain's CDR3 is CASSVDGQGVYGYTF. DNA of the CDR3: TGTGCCAGCAGCGTAGACGGACAGGGCGTCTATGGCTACACCTTC. The chain has TRBV9 and TRBJ1-2, with TRBD1 matching over 8 bases. V shed 0 bases, J shed 4 bases, and the junction held 5 bases outside the gene matches. Germline V lookup: CDR1 SGDLS, CDR2 YYNGEE. The CDR3 totals 15 residues.

The rearrangement uses TRBV9 and TRBJ2-2; D possibly corresponds to TRBD1 (6 bases). CDR1 and CDR2 (germline): SGDLS, YYNGEE. The CDR3 sequence is 15 residues long. The ends were cut back, 3 bases at V and 0 bases at J, with 9 bases in the middle. As DNA, the CDR3 is TGTGCCAGCAGCGAGGGACAAACGAACACCGGGGAGCTGTTTTTT. Amino acid sequence: CASSEGQTNTGELFF.

The J gene is TRBJ1-2, the V gene TRBV27, with D perhaps matching TRBD1 (6 bases). CDR3 length: 14 amino acids. Germline lookup yields CDR1 MNHEY and CDR2 SMNVEV (reference sequence). Trimming removed 6 bases from V and 6 bases from J, with 17 bases in between. The CDR3 loop reads CASSRQVGDDGYTF. Here the CDR3 DNA reads TGTGCCAGCAGCCGACAGGTAGGGGATGATGGCTACACCTTC.

The CDR3 region is CSVGPRGGYTF. CDR3 nucleotides: TGCAGCGTTGGACCAAGAGGAGGCTACACCTTC. V usage is TRBV29-1 and J usage is TRBJ1-2, with D unresolved. V shed 4 bases and J shed 8 bases, with 11 bases lying between them. The CDR3 covers 11 residues. Germline V lookup: CDR1 SQVTM, CDR2 ANQGSEA.